One sample yielded the 24 T cell receptor beta chains listed below, sequenced in a study of identical twins. TCRdb re-analysed the 5' RACE reads in MiXCR, keeping a single row per CDR3 protein. The data hold hundreds of thousands of distinct CDR3 sequences, with around 20% observed a single time. The data were also submitted as part of a second study, on T cells expressing NK-cell markers.

Sequencing input: PBMCs. Receptor source: a young woman in good health.

This clonotype has just a few counts. CDR3 bases: TGTGCCAGCAGTTACTCCGGGACTAGCGGGAGATGGGTGTACGAGCAGTACTTC. Translated, it gives CASSYSGTSGRWVYEQYF. This chain links TRBV6-5 with TRBJ2-7; 14 bases fit TRBD2. With 0 bases clipped from V and 4 bases from J, the junction kept 8 bases outside the gene matches. Germline V gene sequence: CDR1 MNHEY, CDR2 SVGAGI. CDR3 length: 18 amino acids.

This clonotype was detected a few times. The chain is built from TRBV5-1 and TRBJ2-3; 9 bases are a match to TRBD2. The V gene's germline CDR1 is SGHRS and CDR2 YFSETQ. The CDR3 contains 15 residues. V lost 0 bases, J lost 7 bases, and 6 bases stayed unmatched. CDR3 loop: CASSLASGIAHTQYF. For the CDR3, the DNA is TGCGCCAGCAGCTTGGCTAGCGGGATCGCTCATACGCAGTATTTT. Complete variable domain (other parts from reference TRBV5-1 and TRBJ2-3): KAGVTQTPRYLIKTRGQQVTLSCSPISGHRSVSWYQQTPGQGLQFLFEYFSETQRNKGNFPGRFSGRQFSNSRSEMNVSTLELGDSALYLCASSLASGIAHTQYFGPGTRLTVL.

In its sample, this clonotype was seen a few times. The rearrangement links TRBV6-5 to TRBJ1-1; no firm D call. The CDR3 is 12 residues long. Germline CDR1 MNHEY, CDR2 SVGAGI. Trimming cost V 11 bases and J 6 bases, with 16 bases left between them. DNA for the CDR3: TGTGCCGTAGCGGTTCGAGGAGCTGAAGCTTTCTTT. It specifies CAVAVRGAEAFF.

This clonotype has at least ten counts. The chain couples TRBV20-1 to TRBJ2-7; no definite D call. The germline gives CDR1 DFQATT, CDR2 SNEGSKA (reference sequence). The CDR3 contains 12 residues. The V end lost 3 bases, the J end lost 4 bases, and 10 bases lay between the germline ends. The CDR3, as DNA: TGCAGTGCTAGGCCCCCAGGATACGAGCAGTACTTC. Its translation is CSARPPGYEQYF.

The genes are TRBV5-6 and TRBJ2-5; D gene ambiguous. The CDR3 consists of 13 residues. V shed 0 bases and J shed 2 bases, with 5 bases lying between them. Germline CDR1 is SGHDT and CDR2 is YYEEEE. The CDR3 DNA reads as TGTGCCAGCAGCTTGGCCATACAAGAGACCCAGTACTTC. As protein: CASSLAIQETQYF.

This chain connects TRBV7-8 to TRBJ1-5; D is possibly TRBD1 (5 bases). Trimming left V 4 bases short and J 6 bases short, with 13 bases between. CDR1 SGHVS and CDR2 FQNEAQ come from the germline V gene. This CDR3 comprises 14 residues. CDR3 in amino acids: CASSSVQGGQPQHF. The CDR3 region has the DNA TGTGCCAGCAGCTCCGTGCAGGGAGGTCAGCCCCAGCATTTT.

J is TRBJ2-1 and V is TRBV5-5; the D is unclear. Germline CDR1 SGHKS, CDR2 YYEKEE (reference sequence). This CDR3 spans 16 amino acids. V lost 0 bases, J lost 0 bases, and 10 bases lay in between. The DNA of the CDR3 is TGTGCCAGCAGCTTGGGCATGACGACCTCCTACAATGAGCAGTTCTTC. This encodes CASSLGMTTSYNEQFF.

Ten or more counts support this clonotype. The rearrangement uses TRBV29-1 and TRBJ1-1; 9 positions match TRBD1. CDR3 length equals 13 residues. The trim removed 6 bases at V and 1 base at J, leaving 3 bases unmatched. CDR1 and CDR2 (germline): SQVTM, ANQGSEA. CDR3 coding DNA: TGCAGCGTCCAGACAGGGGGGAACACTGAAGCTTTCTTT. Translated, it gives CSVQTGGNTEAFF.

The chain uses TRBV11-2 and TRBJ2-1; 12 bases map to TRBD2. V lost 8 bases, J lost 0 bases, and 14 bases stayed unmatched. This CDR3 is 19 amino acids long. CDR1 is SGHAT, CDR2 FQNNGV, per germline. DNA of the CDR3: TGTGCCAGCTTCCTCCCTAGACTAGCGGGAGAGACCTCCTACAATGAGCAGTTCTTC. This translates into CASFLPRLAGETSYNEQFF. Full variable domain (rest looked up from reference TRBV11-2 and TRBJ2-1): EAGVAQSPRYKIIEKRQSVAFWCNPISGHATLYWYQQILGQGPKLLIQFQNNGVVDDSQLPKDRFSAERLKGVDSTLKIQPAKLEDSAVYLCASFLPRLAGETSYNEQFFGPGTRLTVL.

This sequence joins TRBV5-1 and TRBJ1-4, with D possibly TRBD1 on 6 matching bases. The CDR3 runs to 13 residues. Trimming stripped 7 bases from V and 8 bases from J, with 15 bases between. Germline-derived CDR1 and CDR2 are SGHRS and YFSETQ. The CDR3 DNA sequence: TGCGCCAGCCGTGGACAGAAGCTGGAAAAACTGTTTTTT. Translating gives CASRGQKLEKLFF. Together with reference TRBV5-1 and TRBJ1-4, the CDR3 gives the full variable domain: KAGVTQTPRYLIKTRGQQVTLSCSPISGHRSVSWYQQTPGQGLQFLFEYFSETQRNKGNFPGRFSGRQFSNSRSEMNVSTLELGDSALYLCASRGQKLEKLFFGSGTQLSVL.

J is TRBJ2-3 and V is TRBV10-3, with 13 bases matching TRBD2. The V segment lost 6 bases and the J segment 1 base; nucleotides outside the gene matches: 4. Germline CDR1 ENHRY, CDR2 SYGVKD. The CDR3 spans 16 residues. CDR3 sequence reads: CAISTGLAGGTDTQYF. CDR3 DNA sequence: TGTGCCATCAGCACTGGACTAGCGGGGGGCACAGATACGCAGTATTTT.

This clonotype was seen a few times. The J gene is TRBJ1-2, the V gene TRBV5-1; D is unresolved. CDR3 length equals 14 residues. Germline V lookup: CDR1 SGHRS, CDR2 YFSETQ. Trimming removed 0 bases at V and 4 bases at J, with 10 bases between. CDR3 DNA: TGCGCCAGCAGCTTGGGTCCGGATTCCTATGGCTACACCTTC. Its translation is CASSLGPDSYGYTF.

This clonotype was counted only a few times. The chain joins TRBV7-6 to TRBJ2-5, with D possibly being TRBD1 (5 bases). Germline assignment: CDR1 SGHVS and CDR2 FNYEAQ. This CDR3 has 15 residues. The ends were cut back, 6 bases at V and 7 bases at J, with 21 bases in the middle. The CDR3 sequence is CASRGAGTTPTTQYF. The CDR3 nucleotides read TGTGCCAGCAGAGGGGCAGGAACCACTCCAACGACCCAGTACTTC. Drawing the rest from reference TRBV7-6 and TRBJ2-5, the complete variable domain is GAGVSQSPRYKVTKRGQDVALRCDPISGHVSLYWYRQALGQGPEFLTYFNYEAQQDKSGLPNDRFSAERPEGSISTLTIQRTEQRDSAMYRCASRGAGTTPTTQYFGPGTRLLVL.

The rearrangement joins TRBV20-1 to TRBJ2-7; TRBD2 agrees at 7 bases. The junction had 5 bases not matched to a gene; V was cut back by 0 bases and J by 0 bases. Germline V lookup: CDR1 DFQATT, CDR2 SNEGSKA (reference sequence). The CDR3 contains 15 residues. CDR3 nucleotides: TGCAGTGCTAGAGAGCCTAGCGGAAACTCCTACGAGCAGTACTTC. Encoded protein: CSAREPSGNSYEQYF.

In the case of this clonotype: With a much larger clone just one base away, this may be a read error. This chain links TRBV7-3 with TRBJ1-2; D not certain. The germline V gene encodes CDR1 SGHTA and CDR2 FQGTGA. The CDR3 is 15 amino acids. The CDR3 sequence: CASSLLTAENYGHTF. DNA for the CDR3: TGTGCCAGCAGCTTACTTACGGCAGAAAACTATGGCCACACCTTC.

This clonotype was picked up a small number of times. The rearrangement joins TRBV29-1 to TRBJ2-1; D not resolved. V was shortened by 4 bases and J by 2 bases, with 3 bases between the two germline ends. Germline V CDR1 and CDR2: SQVTM, ANQGSEA. CDR3 length: 11 amino acids. The CDR3 sequence is CSVGAYNEQFF. Written as DNA, the CDR3 is TGCAGCGTTGGGGCCTACAATGAGCAGTTCTTC.

The chain links TRBV12-3 or TRBV12-4 to TRBJ2-5, with 11 bases that match TRBD2. The CDR3 extends over 15 amino acids. The V segment lost 4 bases and the J segment 3 bases; nucleotides outside the gene matches: 4. The chain's CDR3 is CASSSVAGGEETQYF. CDR3 DNA sequence: TGTGCCAGCAGTTCCGTAGCGGGAGGGGAAGAGACCCAGTACTTC.

This clonotype was picked up many times. This chain links TRBV20-1 with TRBJ2-4, with a possible D match to TRBD1 (6 bases). V was pared by 7 bases and J by 1 base, with 11 bases between. CDR1 and CDR2 (germline): DFQATT, SNEGSKA (reference sequence). The CDR3 extends over 13 amino acids. The CDR3 DNA reads TGCAGTGTGGGGGCAGGGGCCAAAAACATTCAGTACTTC. Amino acids: CSVGAGAKNIQYF.

This clonotype was seen repeatedly, ten times or more. J is TRBJ2-1 and V is TRBV5-1; 8 nucleotides align to TRBD2. The CDR3 is made up of 16 amino acids. The V and J ends lost 7 bases and 9 bases, in that order; junction bases with no gene match: 18. Per germline, CDR1 SGHRS and CDR2 YFSETQ. Here the CDR3 reads CASPRLKKRELSEQFF. The CDR3 region has the DNA TGCGCCAGCCCTCGATTGAAGAAGCGGGAGCTCAGTGAGCAGTTCTTC.

The rearrangement joins TRBV20-1 to TRBJ2-7; 8 bases line up with TRBD2. The trim removed 6 bases at V and 4 bases at J, leaving 11 bases unmatched. Germline lookup yields CDR1 DFQATT and CDR2 SNEGSKA (reference sequence). This CDR3 comprises 14 residues. For the CDR3, the DNA is TGCAGTGCGGTTCGCAGCGGGAGCCCTTACGAGCAGTACTTC. It translates to CSAVRSGSPYEQYF.

The CDR3, as DNA: TGTGCCAGCAGCCAAGTCAGGACTAGCGGGGACGATACGCAGTATTTT. As protein: CASSQVRTSGDDTQYF. This sequence joins TRBV7-4 and TRBJ2-3; 12 bases line up with TRBD2. There are 16 residues in the CDR3. Trimming took 5 bases from V and 6 from J; bases not matched to a gene: 9. Germline CDR1 is SGHVT and CDR2 is SQSDAQ. The full variable domain, its missing parts supplied by reference TRBV7-4 and TRBJ2-3, is GAGVSQSPRYKVAKRGRDVALRCDSISGHVTLYWYRQTLGQGSEVLTYSQSDAQRDKSGRPSGRFSAERPERSVSTLKIQRTEQGDSAVYLCASSQVRTSGDDTQYFGPGTRLTVL.

The chain couples TRBV7-2 to TRBJ2-1, with TRBD2 matching 11 bases. Per the germline V gene, CDR1 is SGHTA and CDR2 is FQGNSA. This CDR3 has 14 residues. The ends lost 7 bases at V and 6 bases at J; junction bases unmatched: 5. This chain's CDR3 is CASILAGVSNEQFF. CDR3 in DNA: TGTGCCAGCATACTAGCGGGAGTAAGCAATGAGCAGTTCTTC. Looking up the rest from reference TRBV7-2 and TRBJ2-1 gives the full variable domain: GAGVSQSPSNKVTEKGKDVELRCDPISGHTALYWYRQSLGQGLEFLIYFQGNSAPDKSGLPSDRFSAERTGGSVSTLTIQRTQQEDSAVYLCASILAGVSNEQFFGPGTRLTVL.

The chain uses TRBV9 and TRBJ1-1, with 7 positions matching TRBD1. The V segment lost 0 bases and the J segment 5 bases; nucleotides outside the gene matches: 4. The CDR3 consists of 14 residues. Per the germline V gene, CDR1 is SGDLS and CDR2 is YYNGEE. CDR3 loop: CASSVEGARTEAFF. CDR3 bases: TGTGCCAGCAGCGTAGAGGGGGCTAGGACTGAAGCTTTCTTT.

V and J are TRBV24-1 and TRBJ2-1, with 14 bases fitting TRBD2. V was clipped by 4 bases and J by 13 bases; unmatched bases: 8. The CDR3 runs 15 residues. Germline V gene lookup returns CDR1 KGHDR and CDR2 SFDVKD. CDR3 protein: CATSDPRTSGGPQFF. The CDR3 region has the DNA TGTGCCACCAGTGACCCAAGGACTAGCGGGGGGCCCCAGTTCTTC.